Shown below are 30 T cell receptor beta chains from a single sample sequenced in a study of blood T cell repertoires in COVID-19. Some clones are missing from TCRdb's copy, which holds only in-frame ones; the method was immunoSEQ multiplex PCR. This table holds about 80,000 clones, 82% found once. The sequencing input was peripheral blood. Source of these receptors: a human donor in a cohort sampled during active COVID-19.

This chain uses TRBV13 with TRBJ2-3; perhaps TRBD1 as D (5 bases). Germline CDR1 and CDR2: PRHDT and FYEKMQ (reference sequence). The V end lost 0 bases, the J end lost 4 bases, and 8 bases lay between the germline ends. The CDR3 totals 14 residues. The CDR3 DNA sequence: TGTGCCAGCAGCTTAGGCGTGACAGCAGATACGCAGTATTTT. This translates into CASSLGVTADTQYF.

The chain recombines TRBV12-3 or TRBV12-4 with TRBJ2-4; D is undetermined. The CDR3 loop spans 11 amino acids. The V gene lost 5 bases and the J gene lost 11 bases, with 10 bases spanning the gap. The DNA for the CDR3 is TGTGCCAGCAGTGCGCGGTCAGTTCAGTACTTC. It specifies CASSARSVQYF.

V gene TRBV7-9 combines with J gene TRBJ2-7; the D gene is possibly TRBD1 (5 bases). CDR1 is SEHNR, CDR2 FQNEAQ, per germline (reference sequence). V lost 1 base to trimming and J lost 7 bases, with 11 bases between them. CDR3 length: 13 amino acids. This CDR3 is CASSLGGPSEQYF. The CDR3 DNA is TGTGCCAGCAGCTTAGGGGGCCCTAGTGAGCAGTACTTC. The full variable domain, its missing parts supplied by reference TRBV7-9 and TRBJ2-7, is DTGVSQNPRHKITKRGQNVTFRCDPISEHNRLYWYRQTLGQGPEFLTYFQNEAQLEKSRLLSDRFSAERPKGSFSTLEIQRTEQGDSAMYLCASSLGGPSEQYFGPGTRLTVT.

This chain uses TRBV7-9 with TRBJ1-5; no definite D call. The CDR3 contains 12 residues. CDR1 SEHNR and CDR2 FQNEAQ come from the germline V gene (reference sequence). V lost 2 bases, J lost 5 bases, and 4 bases lay in between. The CDR3 is CASSLYDQPQHF. The CDR3 bases are TGTGCCAGCAGCTTATATGATCAGCCCCAGCATTTT. Combining the CDR3 with reference TRBV7-9 and TRBJ1-5 gives the whole variable domain DTGVSQNPRHKITKRGQNVTFRCDPISEHNRLYWYRQTLGQGPEFLTYFQNEAQLEKSRLLSDRFSAERPKGSFSTLEIQRTEQGDSAMYLCASSLYDQPQHFGDGTRLSIL.

The V gene is TRBV18, the J gene TRBJ1-4; D is possibly TRBD1 (6 bases). V was trimmed by 3 bases and J by 5 bases, leaving 10 bases between them. CDR1 is KGHSH and CDR2 is LQKENI in the germline V gene. This CDR3 is 14 amino acids long. The CDR3 protein is CASSPGQKNEKLFF. CDR3 DNA sequence: TGTGCCAGCTCACCCGGACAGAAAAATGAAAAACTGTTTTTT. The variable domain in full, with the rest retrieved from reference TRBV18 and TRBJ1-4, is NAGVMQNPRHLVRRRGQEARLRCSPMKGHSHVYWYRQLPEEGLKFMVYLQKENIIDESGMPKERFSAEFPKEGPSILRIQQVVRGDSAAYFCASSPGQKNEKLFFGSGTQLSVL.

This rearrangement joins TRBV3-1 (or the pseudogene TRBV3-2) to TRBJ2-7; D is undetermined. Germline V lookup: CDR1 LGHDT, CDR2 YNNKEL (reference sequence). The CDR3 spans 13 residues. V lost 1 base and J lost 6, with 10 bases in between. CDR3 DNA sequence: TGTGCCAGCAGCCAAGGGCCGGGTCGCGAGCAGTACTTC. Protein sequence: CASSQGPGREQYF.

The chain couples TRBV5-1 to TRBJ2-7, with D possibly being TRBD1 (5 bases). From germline, CDR1 is SGHRS and CDR2 YFSETQ. This CDR3 region has 14 residues. V lost 2 bases and J lost 2, with 11 bases in between. The CDR3 DNA follows: TGCGCCAGCAGCTTTACACAGGCGGCCTACGAGCAGTACTTC. This sequence encodes CASSFTQAAYEQYF.

This chain connects TRBV10-3 to TRBJ2-1; D may be TRBD2 (5 bases). V lost 3 bases to trimming and J lost 8 bases, with 17 bases between them. There are 15 residues in the CDR3. The germline gives CDR1 ENHRY, CDR2 SYGVKD. The CDR3 is CAISDELAGIYEQFF. CDR3 nucleotide sequence: TGTGCCATCAGTGACGAGCTAGCTGGTATCTATGAGCAGTTCTTC.

This clone appeared a single time. The chain carries TRBV27 and TRBJ2-3; possible D gene TRBD2, 6 bases. CDR1 and CDR2 (germline): MNHEY, SMNVEV (reference sequence). The CDR3 sequence is 12 residues long. The V end was cut by 3 bases, the J end by 9 bases, with 10 bases between. The CDR3 coding sequence is TGTGCCAGCAGTTTTAACGGAGGGACGCAGTATTTT. This encodes CASSFNGGTQYF.

This chain joins TRBV19 and TRBJ2-5; 10 bases align to TRBD2. Losses at the gene ends were 2 bases for V and 5 bases for J; bases not matched to a gene: 11. This CDR3 has 17 amino acids. Germline CDR1 and CDR2: LNHDA and SQIVND (reference sequence). CDR3 region: CASSILGERGGLETQYF. The CDR3 DNA reads as TGTGCCAGTAGTATACTGGGCGAGCGGGGGGGTCTTGAGACCCAGTACTTC.

The chain recombines TRBV19 with TRBJ2-2; no clear D. Trimming took 3 bases from V and 7 from J, leaving 15 bases between them. Germline values: CDR1 LNHDA, CDR2 SQIVND (reference sequence). This CDR3 comprises 15 residues. CDR3 sequence (DNA): TGTGCCAGTAGTATCAACTTCCTTAGGAGCGGGGAGCTGTTTTTT. It yields the protein CASSINFLRSGELFF. The variable domain in full, completed from reference TRBV19 and TRBJ2-2, reads DGGITQSPKYLFRKEGQNVTLSCEQNLNHDAMYWYRQDPGQGLRLIYYSQIVNDFQKGDIAEGYSVSREKKESFPLTVTSAQKNPTAFYLCASSINFLRSGELFFGEGSRLTVL.

The chain is built from TRBV7-8 and TRBJ2-7; no firm D call. Trimming shortened V by 2 bases and J by 2 bases, and 10 bases separated the two germline ends. The CDR3 extends over 14 amino acids. The germline V gene has CDR1 SGHVS and CDR2 FQNEAQ. The CDR3: CASSLYSQAYEQYF. CDR3 bases: TGTGCCAGCAGCTTATATAGTCAGGCCTACGAGCAGTACTTC.

This clone showed up just a few times. The V gene is TRBV5-1, the J gene TRBJ1-2; TRBD1 matches at 7 bases. The trim removed 0 bases at V and 7 bases at J, leaving 9 bases unmatched. The length of the CDR3 is 15 residues. CDR1 is SGHRS, CDR2 YFSETQ, per germline. The CDR3 DNA reads TGCGCCAGCAGCTTGGCGAACCCGACAGGGTCTGGCTACACCTTC. Translation: CASSLANPTGSGYTF.

The CDR3 DNA follows: TGTGCCAGCAGTGAGGGGGGTATGGACACTGAAGCTTTCTTT. Its protein product is CASSEGGMDTEAFF. The chain combines TRBV2 with TRBJ1-1, with D perhaps TRBD1 (5 bases). V lost 3 bases and J 3 bases, leaving 11 bases between the germline ends. Germline CDR1 reads SNHLY; CDR2 reads FYNNEI. The CDR3 length is 14 residues.

V and J are TRBV7-2 and TRBJ1-2; 9 bases are shared with TRBD1. J was trimmed by 6 bases and V by 6 bases; bases with no gene match: 5. In germline, CDR1 is SGHTA, CDR2 FQGNSA. The CDR3 has 13 residues. The CDR3 protein is CASSRDRGNGYTF. In DNA, the CDR3 is TGTGCCAGCAGTCGAGACAGGGGGAATGGCTACACCTTC.

This clone turned up a few times. The V call is TRBV7-9, the J call TRBJ1-1, with D tentatively TRBD1 (5 bases). Trimming pared 5 bases from V and 6 bases from J, leaving 19 bases between. The CDR3 has 15 residues. Per germline, CDR1 SEHNR and CDR2 FQNEAQ (reference sequence). The CDR3 sequence is CASSPSRSGYSEAFF. Here the CDR3 DNA reads TGTGCCAGCAGCCCCTCGCGGTCAGGGTACTCTGAAGCTTTCTTT. The full variable domain, completed using reference TRBV7-9 and TRBJ1-1, is DTGVSQNPRHKITKRGQNVTFRCDPISEHNRLYWYRQTLGQGPEFLTYFQNEAQLEKSRLLSDRFSAERPKGSFSTLEIQRTEQGDSAMYLCASSPSRSGYSEAFFGQGTRLTVV.

This clone occurred once. The chain carries TRBV7-3 and TRBJ1-5; no firm D call. Trimming removed 1 base at V and 5 bases at J, with 24 bases between. The CDR3 sequence is 19 residues long. Germline V lookup: CDR1 SGHTA, CDR2 FQGTGA. CDR3 protein: CASSLSPRQFHFSYQPQHF. Written as DNA, the CDR3 is TGTGCCAGCAGCTTAAGCCCCCGACAATTCCATTTTTCGTATCAGCCCCAGCATTTT. Looking up the rest from reference TRBV7-3 and TRBJ1-5 gives the full variable domain: GAGVSQTPSNKVTEKGKYVELRCDPISGHTALYWYRQSLGQGPEFLIYFQGTGAADDSGLPNDRFFAVRPEGSVSTLKIQRTERGDSAVYLCASSLSPRQFHFSYQPQHFGDGTRLSIL.

The rearrangement links TRBV11-2 to TRBJ1-4; a weak D match, TRBD1 (6 bases). Trimming took off 1 base at V and 16 bases at J, with 13 bases between the two ends. The CDR3 has 12 residues. Germline V gene sequence: CDR1 SGHAT, CDR2 FQNNGV. CDR3 sequence reads: CASSLAQQGTFF. CDR3 DNA: TGTGCCAGCAGCTTAGCCCAACAGGGTACGTTTTTT.

The rearrangement uses TRBV19 and TRBJ1-4; a possible D gene is TRBD1 (6 bases). Germline-derived CDR1 and CDR2 are LNHDA and SQIVND (reference sequence). V shed 4 bases and J shed 7 bases, with 10 bases lying between them. The CDR3 extends over 13 amino acids. The CDR3 nucleotides read TGTGCCAGTAGTACAGACAGGCGTGAAAAACTGTTTTTT. Protein product: CASSTDRREKLFF.

J is TRBJ2-7 and V is TRBV18, with 9 bases fitting TRBD1. J was trimmed by 2 bases and V by 0 bases; bases with no gene match: 5. This CDR3 comprises 16 residues. Germline V gene lookup returns CDR1 KGHSH and CDR2 LQKENI. CDR3 residues: CASSPPYGQGTYEQYF. DNA of the CDR3: TGTGCCAGCTCACCACCGTACGGACAGGGGACCTACGAGCAGTACTTC.

This chain connects TRBV3-1 (or the pseudogene TRBV3-2) to TRBJ2-6; unclear D gene. Germline CDR1 LGHDT, CDR2 YNNKEL (reference sequence). V was shortened by 4 bases and J by 0 bases, with 16 bases between the two germline ends. This CDR3 is 18 amino acids long. As DNA, the CDR3 is TGTGCCAGCAGCCTGTCAACCCTCAAGCGCTCTGGGGCCAACGTCCTGACTTTC. Translation: CASSLSTLKRSGANVLTF.

The V and J genes are TRBV11-2 and TRBJ2-3; tentatively, D is TRBD1 (5 bases). Germline CDR1 is SGHAT and CDR2 is FQNNGV. V shed 2 bases and J shed 2 bases, with 11 bases lying between them. The CDR3 has 15 residues. CDR3 amino acids: CASSLTLGATDTQYF. The CDR3 DNA reads TGTGCCAGCAGCTTAACATTAGGGGCCACAGATACGCAGTATTTT.

This clone has just one count. In DNA form, the CDR3 reads TGTGCCAGCAGCTTAGATGGGACTAGCGGGGCTAGCTCCTACAATGAGCAGTTCTTC. This encodes CASSLDGTSGASSYNEQFF. This rearrangement joins TRBV11-3 to TRBJ2-1, with 13 bases that match TRBD2. This CDR3 is built from 19 residues. CDR1 and CDR2 from the germline V gene are SGHNT and YENEEA. The trim removed 0 bases at V and 0 bases at J, leaving 5 bases unmatched.

The J gene is TRBJ2-7, the V gene TRBV2, with D perhaps matching TRBD1 (5 bases). CDR3 length: 16 residues. V lost 3 bases to trimming and J lost 9 bases, with 24 bases between them. CDR1 SNHLY and CDR2 FYNNEI come from the germline V gene. The CDR3 DNA follows: TGTGCCAGCAGTGAGTGGCAGTCTGTAGGGGCCTGGTCGCAGTACTTC. Translation: CASSEWQSVGAWSQYF.

V is TRBV6-1 and J is TRBJ1-2, with 7 nucleotides matching TRBD1. The CDR3 covers 15 residues. V lost 1 base to trimming and J lost 8 bases; unmatched junction nucleotides: 10. Looked up from germline, CDR1 is MNHNS and CDR2 is SASEGT. This CDR3 is CASSEVVRGLVGYTF. The CDR3 DNA follows: TGTGCCAGCAGTGAAGTGGTCAGGGGGTTAGTAGGCTACACCTTC.

The V and J genes are TRBV11-2 and TRBJ2-2; tentative D call: TRBD1 (5 bases). The length of the CDR3 is 15 residues. Germline-derived CDR1 and CDR2 are SGHAT and FQNNGV. V gave up 4 bases and J gave up 2 bases, with 11 bases separating them. DNA for the CDR3: TGTGCCAGCAGCTCTACCAGGGCAAACACCGGGGAGCTGTTTTTT. Its protein product is CASSSTRANTGELFF.

The rearrangement uses TRBV7-9 and TRBJ2-5; D is possibly TRBD2 (6 bases). The CDR3 covers 14 residues. Trimming cost V 5 bases and J 1 base, with 11 bases left between them. Germline V CDR1 and CDR2: SEHNR, FQNEAQ (reference sequence). CDR3 in amino acids: CASSRRDFQETQYF. The CDR3 nucleotides read TGTGCCAGCAGCCGAAGGGACTTCCAAGAGACCCAGTACTTC.

The chain links TRBV5-5 to TRBJ2-3; 14 bases fit TRBD2. The CDR3 has 16 residues. In germline, CDR1 is SGHKS, CDR2 YYEKEE (reference sequence). J gave up 3 bases and V 4 bases, and 4 bases lay outside the gene matches. In DNA, the CDR3 is TGTGCCAGCAGCCGTGGGACTAGCGGGGGTACAGATACGCAGTATTTT. It encodes CASSRGTSGGTDTQYF.

The CDR3: CASSHGMLGYTF. The CDR3 DNA is TGTGCCAGCAGCCACGGGATGCTCGGCTACACCTTC. This chain joins TRBV12-1 and TRBJ1-2. TRBV12-1 is reported as a pseudogene. CDR3 size: 12 residues.

This clone was found a few times. The chain recombines TRBV28 with TRBJ1-1; D is unclear. The germline CDR1 and CDR2 sequences are MDHEN and SYDVKM. Trimming removed 7 bases from V and 4 bases from J, with 10 bases in between. The CDR3 contains 12 residues. The CDR3 reads CASTERPTEAFF. CDR3 DNA: TGTGCCAGCACGGAGAGACCCACTGAAGCTTTCTTT.